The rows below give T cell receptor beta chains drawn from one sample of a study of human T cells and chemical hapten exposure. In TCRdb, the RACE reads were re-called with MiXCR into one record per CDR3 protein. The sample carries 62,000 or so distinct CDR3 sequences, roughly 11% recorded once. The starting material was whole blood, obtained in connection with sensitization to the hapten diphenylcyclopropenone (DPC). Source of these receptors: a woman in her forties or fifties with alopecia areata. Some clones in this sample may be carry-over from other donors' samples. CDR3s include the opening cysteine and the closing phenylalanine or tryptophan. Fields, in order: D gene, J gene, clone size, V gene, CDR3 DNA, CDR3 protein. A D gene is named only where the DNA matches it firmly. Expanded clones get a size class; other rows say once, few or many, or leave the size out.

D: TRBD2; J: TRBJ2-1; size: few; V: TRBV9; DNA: TGTGCCAGCAGCACGGGGGGTCCCGGGTCGCCCCAGTTCTTC; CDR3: CASSTGGPGSPQFF
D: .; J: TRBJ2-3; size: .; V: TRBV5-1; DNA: TGCGCCAGCACGATATCTGGGAGTACGCCCACAGATACGCAGTATTTT; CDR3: CASTISGSTPTDTQYF
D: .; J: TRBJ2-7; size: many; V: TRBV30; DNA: TGTGCCTGGAGTGCGGGGGACGGACTTTACGAGCAGTACTTC; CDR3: CAWSAGDGLYEQYF
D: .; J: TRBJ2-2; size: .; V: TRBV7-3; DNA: TGTGCCAGCAGCCTTACGCTGGGAGGAGCCGGGGAGCTGTTTTTT; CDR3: CASSLTLGGAGELFF
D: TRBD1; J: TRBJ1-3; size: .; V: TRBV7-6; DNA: TGTGCCAGCAGCCCGGGACAGGCGGAAAACTCTGGAAACACCATATATTTT; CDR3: CASSPGQAENSGNTIYF
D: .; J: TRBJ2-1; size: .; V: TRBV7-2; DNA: TGTGCCAGCAGCTGGCGACATGAGCAGTTCTTC; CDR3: CASSWRHEQFF
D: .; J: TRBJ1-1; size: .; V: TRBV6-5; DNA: TGTGCCAGCAGTTTTAGACAGACCTTGAACACTGAAGCTTTCTTT; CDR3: CASSFRQTLNTEAFF
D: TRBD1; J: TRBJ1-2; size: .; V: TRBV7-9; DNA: TGTGCCAGCAGCTTATGGACAGGGGCGGACTTGGGTAACTATGGCTACACCTTC; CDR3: CASSLWTGADLGNYGYTF
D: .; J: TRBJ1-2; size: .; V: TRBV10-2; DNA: TGCGCCGTCATGTATCAGGGATCGGGCTACACCTTC; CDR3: CAVMYQGSGYTF
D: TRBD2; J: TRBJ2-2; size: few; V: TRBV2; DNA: TGTGCCAGCAGTCATAACGGGGGGGCGGCCGGGGAGCTGTTTTTT; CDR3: CASSHNGGAAGELFF
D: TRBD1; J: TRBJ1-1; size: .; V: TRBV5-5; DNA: TGTGCCAGCAGCCCCGGACAGGGGTTCACTGAAGCTTTCTTT; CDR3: CASSPGQGFTEAFF
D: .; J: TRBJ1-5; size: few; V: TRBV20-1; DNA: TGCAGTGCCAAGTTGGACGAAGGTGGCAATCAGCCCCAGCATTTT; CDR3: CSAKLDEGGNQPQHF
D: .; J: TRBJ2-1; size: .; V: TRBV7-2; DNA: TGTGCCAGCAGCTTAGACTCCCTTCGGGGCAATGAGCAGTTCTTC; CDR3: CASSLDSLRGNEQFF
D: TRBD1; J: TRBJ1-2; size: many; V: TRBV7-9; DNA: TGTGCCAACACACTGGACAGGACCCATGGCTACACCTTC; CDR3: CANTLDRTHGYTF
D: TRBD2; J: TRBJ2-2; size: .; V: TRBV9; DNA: TGTGCCAGCAGCGGGGAGGGACTACCCACCGGGGAGCTGTTTTTT; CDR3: CASSGEGLPTGELFF
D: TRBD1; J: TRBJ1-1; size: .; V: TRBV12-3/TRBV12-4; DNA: TGTGCCAGCAGTTTTTACAGGGGAGGGGGGATTAACACTGAAGCTTTCTTT; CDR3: CASSFYRGGGINTEAFF
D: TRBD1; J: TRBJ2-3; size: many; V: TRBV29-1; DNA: TGCAGCGTAGGACAGGGCACAGATACGCAGTATTTT; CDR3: CSVGQGTDTQYF
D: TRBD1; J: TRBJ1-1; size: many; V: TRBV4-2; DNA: TGTGCCAGCAGCCCCGGACAGGGTTCAATGAACACTGAAGCTTTCTTT; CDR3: CASSPGQGSMNTEAFF
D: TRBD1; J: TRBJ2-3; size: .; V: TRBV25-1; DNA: TGTGCCAGCAGTAGACAGGGGGCAACTAATACGCAGTATTTT; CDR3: CASSRQGATNTQYF
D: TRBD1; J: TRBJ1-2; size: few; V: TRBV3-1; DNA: TGTGCCAGCAGCCACGGACAGGGGGGTAGCTATGGCTACACCTTC; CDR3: CASSHGQGGSYGYTF
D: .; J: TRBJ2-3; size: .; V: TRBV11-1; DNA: TGTGCCAGCAGCTTAGGGAACGTCGCGGATACGCAGTATTTT; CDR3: CASSLGNVADTQYF
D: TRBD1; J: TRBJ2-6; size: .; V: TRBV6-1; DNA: TGTGCCAGCAGTCCCTGGACAGGGGACTCTGGGGCCAACGTCCTGACTTTC; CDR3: CASSPWTGDSGANVLTF
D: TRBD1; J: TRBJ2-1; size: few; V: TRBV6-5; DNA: TGTGCCAGCAAAACAGGGGCTACCTACTCCTACAATGAGCAGTTCTTC; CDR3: CASKTGATYSYNEQFF
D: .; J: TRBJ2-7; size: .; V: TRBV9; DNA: TGTGCCAGCAGCGGTCAGGGCCCCTACGAGCAGTACTTC; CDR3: CASSGQGPYEQYF
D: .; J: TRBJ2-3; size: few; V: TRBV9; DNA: TGTGCCAGCAGCGTCAAACTAGATATTAAGGATACGCAGTATTTT; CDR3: CASSVKLDIKDTQYF
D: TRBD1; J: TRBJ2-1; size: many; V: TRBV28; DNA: TGTGCCAGCAGTCAGCCGGGACAGGGGAAGGATGAGCAGTTCTTC; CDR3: CASSQPGQGKDEQFF